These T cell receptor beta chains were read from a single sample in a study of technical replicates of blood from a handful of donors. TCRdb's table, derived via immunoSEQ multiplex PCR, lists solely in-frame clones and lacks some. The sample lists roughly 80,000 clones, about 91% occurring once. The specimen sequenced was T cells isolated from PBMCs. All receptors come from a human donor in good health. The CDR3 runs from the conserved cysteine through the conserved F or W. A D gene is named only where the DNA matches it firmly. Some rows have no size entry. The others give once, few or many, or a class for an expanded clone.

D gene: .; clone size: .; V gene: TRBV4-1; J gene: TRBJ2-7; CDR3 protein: CASSARLLAYEQYF; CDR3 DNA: TGCGCCAGCAGCGCACGACTCTTAGCCTACGAGCAGTACTTC
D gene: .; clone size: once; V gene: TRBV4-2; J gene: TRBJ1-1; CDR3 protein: CASSQSLGGGENTEAFF; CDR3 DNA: TGTGCCAGCAGCCAAAGCTTGGGTGGGGGGGAGAACACTGAAGCTTTCTTT
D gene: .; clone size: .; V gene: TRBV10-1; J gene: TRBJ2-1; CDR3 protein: CATGPGVYNEQFF; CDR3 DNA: TGCGCCACAGGACCGGGGGTCTACAATGAGCAGTTCTTC
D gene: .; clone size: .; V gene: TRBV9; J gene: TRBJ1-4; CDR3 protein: CASSPDGHNEKLFF; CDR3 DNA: TGTGCCAGCAGCCCGGACGGACATAATGAAAAACTGTTTTTT
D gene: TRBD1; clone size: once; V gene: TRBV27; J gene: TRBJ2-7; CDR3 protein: CASSLFRGHWEQYF; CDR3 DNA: TGTGCCAGCAGTTTATTCAGGGGGCATTGGGAGCAGTACTTC
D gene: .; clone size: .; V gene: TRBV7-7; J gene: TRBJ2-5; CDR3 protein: CASRTLGQTETQYF; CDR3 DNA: TGTGCTAGCAGGACCCTAGGACAGACGGAGACCCAGTACTTC
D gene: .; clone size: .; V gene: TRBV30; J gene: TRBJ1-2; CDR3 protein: CALEAVAGYTF; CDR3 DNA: TGTGCGTTGGAGGCAGTGGCTGGCTACACCTTC
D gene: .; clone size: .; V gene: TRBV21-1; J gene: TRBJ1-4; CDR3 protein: CASSLRIYIRVTKLFF; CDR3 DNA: TGTGCCAGCAGCCTAAGAATCTATATCAGGGTAACAAAACTGTTTTTT
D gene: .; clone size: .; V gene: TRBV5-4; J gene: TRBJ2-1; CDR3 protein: CASSPPDGSSYNEQFF; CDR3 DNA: TGTGCCAGCAGCCCTCCCGACGGGAGCTCCTACAATGAGCAGTTCTTC
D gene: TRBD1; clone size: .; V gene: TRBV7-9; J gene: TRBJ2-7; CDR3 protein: CASSFPGQTYEQYF; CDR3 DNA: TGTGCCAGCAGCTTCCCGGGACAGACTTACGAGCAGTACTTC
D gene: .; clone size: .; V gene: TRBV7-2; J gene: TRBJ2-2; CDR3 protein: CASSLKGEGGELFF; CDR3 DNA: TGTGCCAGCAGCCTAAAGGGAGAGGGAGGGGAGCTGTTTTTT
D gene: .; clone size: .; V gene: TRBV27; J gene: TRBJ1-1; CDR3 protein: CASSLSWRVGGTEAFF; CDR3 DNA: TGTGCCAGCAGTTTATCCTGGCGGGTCGGTGGCACTGAAGCTTTCTTT
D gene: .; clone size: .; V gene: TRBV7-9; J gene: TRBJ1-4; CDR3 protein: CASSLLGATNEKLFF; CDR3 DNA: TGTGCCAGCAGCTTATTAGGGGCGACTAATGAAAAACTGTTTTTT
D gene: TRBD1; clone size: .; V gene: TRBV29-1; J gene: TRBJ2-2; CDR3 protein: CSVDLTGSNTGELFF; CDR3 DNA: TGCAGCGTGGACTTGACAGGGTCCAACACCGGGGAGCTGTTTTTT
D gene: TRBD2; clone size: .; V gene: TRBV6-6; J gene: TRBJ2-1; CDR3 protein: CASSTGTSGYNEQFF; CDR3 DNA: TGTGCCAGCAGCACCGGGACTAGCGGATACAATGAGCAGTTCTTC
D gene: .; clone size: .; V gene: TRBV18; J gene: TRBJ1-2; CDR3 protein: CASSPQGALDGYTF; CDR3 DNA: TGTGCCAGCTCACCGCAAGGGGCCCTCGATGGCTACACCTTC
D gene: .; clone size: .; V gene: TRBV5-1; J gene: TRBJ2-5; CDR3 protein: CASSEGVGETQYF; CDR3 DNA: TGCGCCAGCAGCGAGGGGGTAGGGGAGACCCAGTACTTC
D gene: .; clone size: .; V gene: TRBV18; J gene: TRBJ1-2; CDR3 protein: CASSPNREYGYTF; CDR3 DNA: TGTGCCAGCTCACCAAATAGGGAGTATGGCTACACCTTC
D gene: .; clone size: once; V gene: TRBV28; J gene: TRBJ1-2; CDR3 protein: CASSPRQTLYGYTF; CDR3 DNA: TGTGCCAGCAGCCCCCGACAGACCCTATATGGCTACACCTTC
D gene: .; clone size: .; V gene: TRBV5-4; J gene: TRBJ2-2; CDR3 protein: CASSLAGMGELFF; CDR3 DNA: TGTGCCAGCAGCTTGGCCGGGATGGGGGAGCTGTTTTTT
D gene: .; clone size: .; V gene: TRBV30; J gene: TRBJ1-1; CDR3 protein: CAWIRDWTEAFF; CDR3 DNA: TGTGCCTGGATTCGGGATTGGACTGAAGCTTTCTTT
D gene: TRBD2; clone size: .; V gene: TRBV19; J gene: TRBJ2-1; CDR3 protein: CASSTPLGLANNEQFF; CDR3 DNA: TGTGCCAGTAGTACCCCTCTGGGACTAGCCAACAATGAGCAGTTCTTC
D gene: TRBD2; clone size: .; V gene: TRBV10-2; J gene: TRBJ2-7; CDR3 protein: CASRGLAGDREQYF; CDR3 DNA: TGCGCCAGCAGGGGACTAGCGGGAGATCGTGAGCAGTACTTC
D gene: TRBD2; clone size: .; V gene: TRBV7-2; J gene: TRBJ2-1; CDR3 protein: CASSPRTSGRGEQFF; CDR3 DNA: TGTGCCAGCAGCCCTAGGACTAGCGGGAGAGGTGAGCAGTTCTTC
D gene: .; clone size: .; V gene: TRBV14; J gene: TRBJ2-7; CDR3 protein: CASSRLDSNDLGHEQYF; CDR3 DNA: TGTGCCAGCAGCCGGTTGGACAGTAACGATCTGGGTCACGAGCAGTACTTC
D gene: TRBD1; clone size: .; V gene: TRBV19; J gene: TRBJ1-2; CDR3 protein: CASKDRPGFNYGYTF; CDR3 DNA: TGTGCCAGTAAGGACAGGCCCGGATTTAACTATGGCTACACCTTC
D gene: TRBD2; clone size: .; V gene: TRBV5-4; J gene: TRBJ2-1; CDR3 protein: CASSRIEREFRNEQFF; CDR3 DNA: TGTGCCAGCAGCCGCATAGAGCGGGAGTTTCGCAATGAGCAGTTCTTC
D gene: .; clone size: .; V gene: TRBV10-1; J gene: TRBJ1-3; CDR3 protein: CASRDGLGNTIYF; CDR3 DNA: TGCGCCAGCAGGGACGGACTTGGAAACACCATATATTTT
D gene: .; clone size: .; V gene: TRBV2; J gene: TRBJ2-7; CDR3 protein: CASFYGPYEQYF; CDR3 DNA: TGTGCCAGCTTTTACGGTCCCTACGAGCAGTACTTC
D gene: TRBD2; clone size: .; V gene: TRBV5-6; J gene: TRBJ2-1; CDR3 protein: CASVRLAGKNEQFF; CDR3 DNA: TGTGCCAGCGTAAGGCTAGCGGGAAAAAATGAGCAGTTCTTC
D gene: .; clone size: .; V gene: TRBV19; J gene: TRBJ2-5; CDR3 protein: CASSIAGTPSQETQYF; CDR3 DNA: TGTGCCAGTAGTATAGCTGGGACACCGAGTCAAGAGACCCAGTACTTC
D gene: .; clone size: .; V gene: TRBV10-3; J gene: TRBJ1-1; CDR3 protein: CAITTGREAFF; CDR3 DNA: TGTGCCATCACCACCGGGAGGGAAGCTTTCTTT
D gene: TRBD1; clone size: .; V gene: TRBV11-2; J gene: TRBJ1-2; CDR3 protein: CASSLETGRYGYTF; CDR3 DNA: TGTGCCAGCAGCTTAGAGACAGGGCGCTATGGCTACACCTTC
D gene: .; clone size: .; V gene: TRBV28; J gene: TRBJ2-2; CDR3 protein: CASSAQPGASGELFF; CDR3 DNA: TGTGCCAGCAGTGCCCAACCAGGGGCGAGCGGGGAGCTGTTTTTT
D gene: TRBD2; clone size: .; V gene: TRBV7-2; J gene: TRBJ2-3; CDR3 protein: CASSSSSGRAADTQYF; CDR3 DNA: TGTGCCAGCAGCTCTTCTAGCGGGAGGGCTGCAGATACGCAGTATTTT
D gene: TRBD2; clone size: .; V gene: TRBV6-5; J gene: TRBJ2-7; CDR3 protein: CASSYYSSGPYEQYF; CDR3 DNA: TGTGCCAGCAGTTACTACTCTAGCGGACCTTACGAGCAGTACTTC
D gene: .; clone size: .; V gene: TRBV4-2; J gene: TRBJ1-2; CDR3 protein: CASSHPGLRYGYTF; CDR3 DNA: TGTGCCAGCAGCCACCCGGGACTCCGGTATGGCTACACCTTC
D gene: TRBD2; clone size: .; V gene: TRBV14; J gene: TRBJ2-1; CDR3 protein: CASSFPEGLAGSFNEQFF; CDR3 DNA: TGTGCCAGCAGCTTCCCGGAGGGACTAGCGGGATCTTTCAATGAGCAGTTCTTC
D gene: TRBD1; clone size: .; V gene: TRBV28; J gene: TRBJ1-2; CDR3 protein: CASGQGGTGAYGYTF; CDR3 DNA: TGTGCCAGCGGCCAGGGCGGGACAGGGGCCTATGGCTACACCTTC
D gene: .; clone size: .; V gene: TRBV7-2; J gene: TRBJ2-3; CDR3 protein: CASSFQTVVADTQYF; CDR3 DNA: TGTGCCAGCAGCTTTCAAACGGTAGTTGCAGATACGCAGTATTTT
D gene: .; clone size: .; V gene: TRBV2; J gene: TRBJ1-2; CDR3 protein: CASKSRDKNYGYTF; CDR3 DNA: TGTGCCAGTAAGAGCCGGGACAAGAACTATGGCTACACCTTC
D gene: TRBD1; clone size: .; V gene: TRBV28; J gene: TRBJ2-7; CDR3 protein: CASSPVGDSFLSYEQYF; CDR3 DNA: TGTGCCAGCAGTCCAGTTGGGGACAGCTTTCTTTCCTACGAGCAGTACTTC